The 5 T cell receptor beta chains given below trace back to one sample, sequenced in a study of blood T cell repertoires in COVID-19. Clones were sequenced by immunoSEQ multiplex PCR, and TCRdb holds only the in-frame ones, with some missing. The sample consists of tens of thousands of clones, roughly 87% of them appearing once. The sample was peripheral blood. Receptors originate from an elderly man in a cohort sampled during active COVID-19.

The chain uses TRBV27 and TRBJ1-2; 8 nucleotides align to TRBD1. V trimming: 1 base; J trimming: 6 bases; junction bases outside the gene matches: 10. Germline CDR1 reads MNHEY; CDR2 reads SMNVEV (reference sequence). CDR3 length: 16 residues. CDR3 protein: CASSLWQGANSHGYTF. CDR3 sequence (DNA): TGTGCCAGCAGTTTATGGCAGGGGGCGAATTCACATGGCTACACCTTC.

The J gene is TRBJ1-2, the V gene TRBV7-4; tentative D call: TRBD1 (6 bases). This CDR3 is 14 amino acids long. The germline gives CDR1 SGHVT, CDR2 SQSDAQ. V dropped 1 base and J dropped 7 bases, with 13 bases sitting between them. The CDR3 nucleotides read TGTGCCAGCAGCTTAGATCCAGGGGCAAGTGGCTACACCTTC. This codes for CASSLDPGASGYTF.

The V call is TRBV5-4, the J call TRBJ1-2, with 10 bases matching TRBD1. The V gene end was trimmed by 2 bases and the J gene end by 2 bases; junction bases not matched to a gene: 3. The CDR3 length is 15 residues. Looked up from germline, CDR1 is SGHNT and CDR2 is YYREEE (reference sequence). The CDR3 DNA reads TGTGCCAGCAGCTTAGGGGACAGGGGCAACTATGGCTACACCTTC. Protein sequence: CASSLGDRGNYGYTF. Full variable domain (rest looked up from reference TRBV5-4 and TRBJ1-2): ETGVTQSPTHLIKTRGQQVTLRCSSQSGHNTVSWYQQALGQGPQFIFQYYREEENGRGNFPPRFSGLQFPNYSSELNVNALELDDSALYLCASSLGDRGNYGYTFGSGTRLTVV.

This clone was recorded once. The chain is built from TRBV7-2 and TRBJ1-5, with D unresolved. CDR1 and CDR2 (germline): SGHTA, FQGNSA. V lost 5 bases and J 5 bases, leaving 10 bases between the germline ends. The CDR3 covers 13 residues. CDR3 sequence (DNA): TGTGCCAGCAGCGAGGGAGTATATCAGCCCCAGCATTTT. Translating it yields CASSEGVYQPQHF.

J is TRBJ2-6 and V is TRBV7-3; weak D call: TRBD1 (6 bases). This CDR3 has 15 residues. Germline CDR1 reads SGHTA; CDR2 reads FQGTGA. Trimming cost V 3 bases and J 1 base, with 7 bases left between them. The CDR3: CASSLDSSGANVLTF. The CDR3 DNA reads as TGTGCCAGCAGCTTGGACAGTTCTGGGGCCAACGTCCTGACTTTC.